Reported below is one T cell receptor (beta chain). Its target is not known. Genes and germline are mouse. The CDR3 end falls 1 residue outside the read, so it is completed with the germline J gene. These data originate in a study of tissue T cells after allogeneic stem cell transplantation. The CDR3 extends over 14 amino acids. V shed 5 bases and J 3 bases; nucleotides not matched to a gene: 4. Germline V gene data show CDR1 as SGHSA and CDR2 as FRNQAP. Time point specified: mouse harvest day 7 after allogeneic transplant. Tail vein injection delivered 10^7 T-cell-depleted bone marrow cells and 10^6 splenic CD5+ T cells. This mouse GVHD model was MHC-mismatched B6 to BALB/c, profiled day 7 or 14. Repertoires were generated with immunoSEQ multiplex PCR, while TCRdb's copy carries only in-frame clones and drops some. The profile covers several thousand clones, with approximately 59% appearing a single time and approximately 28% taken by the ten largest.

Study findings and constraints: Only a limited share of tissue TCRs appeared in blood or spleen. TCR repertoires tracked anatomic similarity, regardless of disease or transplant status.

The sequenced sample consisted of spleen. The clonotype originates from a female BALB/c mouse given C57BL/6 T cells with graft-versus-host disease after an allogeneic hematopoietic cell transplant. The chain joins TRBV16 to TRBJ2-3; TRBD2 agrees at 8 bases. The part of the CDR3 DNA that was read is TGTGCAAGCAGCCGGGGGGGCTGGGCAGAAACGCTGTAT. Translated: CASSRGGWAETLY. The entire CDR3 is CASSRGGWAETLYF.